The entry below gives a single TCR beta chain sequence along with its context. The source of the sample is a study of T cell responses to AZD1222 COVID-19 vaccine. The V gene's germline CDR1 is SGHVS and CDR2 FQNEAQ. The V and J ends lost 5 bases and 8 bases respectively, with 15 bases between them. The CDR3 spans 14 residues. The protocol was immunoSEQ multiplex PCR, while the TCRdb copy is restricted to in-frame clones and leaves out a portion. The sample lists around 86,000 clones; about 90% were seen once. The receptor was isolated from an adult in good health. This chain uses TRBV7-8 with TRBJ1-4; no clear D. The material was peripheral blood, obtained on day 0 of AZD1222 vaccination. In DNA, the CDR3 is TGTGCCAGCAGCCTTGGACGTGGTTCGGAAAAACTGTTTTTT. This translates into CASSLGRGSEKLFF.